This T cell receptor (beta chain) emerged from a study of T cell repertoires in ileal Crohn's disease (dated by TCRdb to the late 2010s). About the full investigation: The median duration of disease was 7.9 years, and at the time of surgery 35% of patients were active smokers. A total of approximately 150 mucosal samples from some 57 patients were sequenced, collected from several sites on the surgical specimen and at postoperative endoscopy. Every patient underwent surgery because of a complication, which was stricturing disease in approximately 61% and penetrating disease in roughly 40%. A Rutgeerts score higher than i0 was the definition used for endoscopic postoperative recurrence. The study ran alongside a multicentre cohort designed to identify predictors of early endoscopic recurrence after ileocolonic resection. The M6 samples were biopsies of the neoterminal ileum collected during postoperative colonoscopy. TCR repertoire analysis was done in about 59 Crohn's disease patients from a prospective multicentre cohort. About half of the patients received postoperative therapy: 11 received thiopurines and roughly 19 received anti-TNF agents.

Overall study results and their limits: The timing of postoperative endoscopy varied within the first year after surgery, and the median delay was around 6.9 months. Mucosal CD4 and CD8 T cells were sorted and sequenced only in a subgroup of patients, the size of which was not stated. Higher percentages of high-frequency clones at the time of surgery were linked to endoscopic recurrence, and every patient with clonality above 26.8% (18/57) had recurrence. Patients who were active smokers at surgery had a significantly higher proportion of clonal expansions than non-smokers (about 25% vs 18%, p=0.02). Sorted CD8 T cells carried more high-frequency clones than CD4 T cells, suggesting mucosal expansions were mainly CD8.

Worth noting for this clone: The target of this receptor is not known. One base away there is no much larger clone; base qualities are not given.

About 500 nanograms of biopsy DNA per sample were submitted for commercial TCRB immunosequencing. Adaptive Biotechnology amplified CDR3 regions from genomic DNA with a two-step multiplex PCR that controlled for amplification bias. The first PCR used primers for every V and J gene segment; the second PCR added barcodes and Illumina adapters. CDR3 libraries were sequenced on an Illumina instrument. The paper's data handling went like this. The analysis drew on both the pipelines supplied by the vendor and custom analysis of the raw data in R/Bioconductor running R version 3.3.0. Clonality, which ranges from 0 to 1, was calculated as the inverse of the normalised Shannon entropy across all productive clones. High-frequency clones were defined as the repertoire share of the top 100 clones, retaining only clones passing a 95% confidence test. The Simpson index measured repertoire diversity, and the Morisita-Horn index measured overlap between samples. In its TCRdb copy, this immuneACCESS table keeps in-frame sequences only and misses some clones. Where compared with another copy, unresolved V genes explain less than half of these, and the others have no known cause. Clone size and V and J calls were adopted from that table, with D and trimming inferred from the DNA. Counted in this sample were about 62,000 clones; roughly 91% of them appeared once. In total, the top ten clones hold about 2.1% of the sample.

Reading the label with the study, this specimen's time point is: neoterminal ileum biopsy at postoperative endoscopy, about 6 months after surgery. To be eligible, patients had to be adults with ileal or ileocolonic Crohn's disease and an indication for ileocolonic resection. Whole ileal mucosal biopsies were stored frozen at -80°C before DNA extraction. Genomic DNA was isolated from frozen whole biopsies using a TRizol-based method, and the DNA was quantified with a NanoDrop 2000 spectrophotometer. V loses 4 bases, J loses 7 bases, and the germline ends lie 14 bases apart. CDR1 and CDR2 are drawn from the germline V gene (reference sequence): MNHEY, SMNVEV. Counted from cysteine to phenylalanine, this CDR3 has 14 amino acids. Only the CDR3 part of the read is kept: 42 bases, read in frame from the first base.

The rearranged chain carries TRBV27 and TRBJ2-1; TRBD2 might be the D gene, on 6 matching bases. Sequenced: ileal tissue. This TCR was recovered from an adult with Crohn's disease. The nucleotide sequence is TGTGCCAGCAGTTCACTCGGGACTGTAAATGAGCAGTTCTTC. Translated, it gives CASSSLGTVNEQFF.